The subject of this entry is one T cell receptor beta chain. Its antigen is unknown. Every individual CD8+ T cell subset underwent sorting in triplicate at 280,000 or so cells apiece. Naive CD8+ T cells displayed a CD45RO-CCR7+CD27+CD95- phenotype. 5' RACE with UMI labels generated the TRB cDNA libraries. TCRdb processed the 5' RACE reads again and assigns one entry to each CDR3 protein, with no DNA. Its clone listing holds around 95,000 distinct CDR3 sequences. The data originate from a study of CXCR3-negative and CXCR3-positive naive CD8 T cells. At the level of the study: Every library held about 1.5 +/- 0.3 million TRB reads, and the total came to around 150 million. Study observations and caveats: For CXCR3-positive naive cells, TRB CDR3s were more hydrophobic than those of CXCR3-negative naive cells. It was found that naive subsets had comparable surface CD5, and TCR strength was inferred from TRB CDR3 properties.

CDR1 LGHNA and CDR2 YSLEER come from the germline V gene. The CDR3 extends over 16 amino acids. Sequencing input: naive CXCR3+ CD8+ T cells from blood. Subset meaning: CD45RO-CCR7+CD27+CD95- naive CD8+ T cells expressing CXCR3 (TNR3+). This sequence joins TRBV4-3 and TRBJ1-5. The sequence was collected from a human donor in good health. Some clones in this sample may be carry-over from other donors' samples. This CDR3 is CASSQDRQARNQPQHF.